Presented here are 24 T cell receptor beta chains from one specimen sequenced in a study of cytomegalovirus exposure and HLA in healthy donors. Assay: immunoSEQ multiplex PCR; the TCRdb copy retains only in-frame clones and omits some. Of about 170,000 clones listed, about 89% are singletons. Sequenced sample: PBMCs. The receptors were gathered from a man aged 18 to 30 in good health and CMV-seropositive.

The CDR3 reads CASLGGNGYTF. Written as DNA, the CDR3 is TGTGCCAGCCTGGGGGGGAACGGCTACACCTTC. This rearrangement joins TRBV28 to TRBJ1-2; the D gene is possibly TRBD1 (5 bases). The CDR3 extends over 11 amino acids. V lost 8 bases to trimming and J lost 8 bases, with 12 bases between them. The V gene's germline CDR1 is MDHEN and CDR2 SYDVKM.

The V and J genes are TRBV27 and TRBJ2-1, with 11 bases aligning to TRBD2. CDR1 and CDR2 from the germline V gene are MNHEY and SMNVEV (reference sequence). This CDR3 is built from 16 residues. Unmatched junction bases numbered 6, after V lost 4 bases and J lost 4 bases. The CDR3 is CASSSPSGRTYNEQFF. In nucleotides, the CDR3 is TGTGCCAGCAGTTCACCTAGCGGGAGGACATACAATGAGCAGTTCTTC.

CDR3: CSVRSRNYEQYF. CDR3 nucleotide sequence: TGCAGCGTTAGGAGCCGTAACTACGAGCAGTACTTC. The rearrangement uses TRBV29-1 and TRBJ2-7, with D unclear. The germline V and J ends were trimmed by 5 bases and 3 bases, with 11 bases remaining between them. The CDR3 runs 12 residues. Germline V lookup: CDR1 SQVTM, CDR2 ANQGSEA.

The rearrangement joins TRBV5-1 to TRBJ2-1, with 12 bases that match TRBD2. The germline V gene encodes CDR1 SGHRS and CDR2 YFSETQ. The CDR3 sequence is 19 residues long. Trimming cost V 0 bases and J 6 bases; bases outside gene matches: 13. The CDR3 DNA is TGCGCCAGCAGCTTGGCCCTACTAGCGGGGGGAGGTCAAATCAATGAGCAGTTCTTC. Residues: CASSLALLAGGGQINEQFF.

This chain connects TRBV9 to TRBJ2-1; D might be TRBD2 (6 bases). Trimming removed 4 bases at V and 5 bases at J, with 10 bases between. The CDR3 covers 13 residues. Germline V gives CDR1 SGDLS, CDR2 YYNGEE. CDR3 protein: CASSSWGDNEQFF. The CDR3 bases are TGTGCCAGCAGCTCGTGGGGGGACAATGAGCAGTTCTTC.

J is TRBJ2-1 and V is TRBV6-6; 7 nucleotides agree with TRBD1. This CDR3 has 14 residues. With 5 bases clipped from V and 5 bases from J, the junction kept 6 bases outside the gene matches. Germline CDR1 is MNHNY and CDR2 is SVGAGI (reference sequence). Written as DNA, the CDR3 is TGTGCCAGCAGTACAACAGGGGCGGACAATGAGCAGTTCTTC. Its protein product is CASSTTGADNEQFF.

The sample holds many counts of this clone. The V gene is TRBV25-1, the J gene TRBJ2-5; TRBD2 matches 8 bases. The ends lost 3 bases at V and 5 bases at J; junction bases unmatched: 5. The CDR3 has 14 amino acids. The V gene's germline CDR1 is MGHDK and CDR2 SYGVNS. The CDR3 nucleotides are TGTGCCAGCAGTGATCGGGGGGGCCAGGAGACCCAGTACTTC. Translating it yields CASSDRGGQETQYF. Drawing the rest from reference TRBV25-1 and TRBJ2-5, the complete variable domain is EADIYQTPRYLVIGTGKKITLECSQTMGHDKMYWYQQDPGMELHLIHYSYGVNSTEKGDLSSESTVSRIRTEHFPLTLESARPSHTSQYLCASSDRGGQETQYFGPGTRLLVL.

The chain carries TRBV5-1 and TRBJ2-7, with TRBD1 identical over 10 bases. The junction had 7 bases not matched to a gene; V was cut back by 0 bases and J by 7 bases. The CDR3 is 15 residues long. Germline V gene data show CDR1 as SGHRS and CDR2 as YFSETQ. The CDR3 bases are TGCGCCAGCAGCTTGGCCGGGACAGGGGTGAGGGAGCAGTACTTC. This gives the protein CASSLAGTGVREQYF.

The rearrangement joins TRBV5-1 to TRBJ1-1; TRBD1 matches 10 bases. Germline V gene sequence: CDR1 SGHRS, CDR2 YFSETQ. The CDR3 length is 15 residues. Losses at the gene ends were 4 bases for V and 3 bases for J; bases not matched to a gene: 6. CDR3 region: CASSNLDRGDTEAFF. CDR3 in DNA: TGCGCCAGCAGCAATCTGGACAGGGGGGACACTGAAGCTTTCTTT.

The chain has TRBV27 and TRBJ2-2, with 7 positions matching TRBD2. Germline CDR1 and CDR2: MNHEY and SMNVEV (reference sequence). The CDR3 covers 17 residues. V lost 3 bases, J lost 0 bases, and 7 bases stayed unmatched. CDR3 loop: CASSLDWGGSNTGELFF. DNA of the CDR3: TGTGCCAGCAGTTTGGATTGGGGGGGGTCGAACACCGGGGAGCTGTTTTTT.

The V gene is TRBV30, the J gene TRBJ2-7; 10 bases are shared with TRBD1. Germline V lookup: CDR1 GTSNPN, CDR2 SVGIG (reference sequence). This CDR3 is 14 amino acids long. V shed 2 bases, J shed 4 bases, and the junction held 5 bases outside the gene matches. The CDR3: CAWSPGQGMYEQYF. CDR3 nucleotide sequence: TGTGCCTGGAGTCCGGGACAGGGGATGTACGAGCAGTACTTC.

The chain joins TRBV5-4 to TRBJ2-5, with 8 bases that match TRBD1. Germline V gene lookup returns CDR1 SGHNT and CDR2 YYREEE (reference sequence). The CDR3 spans 15 residues. V dropped 4 bases and J dropped 5; count of bases not matched to a gene: 10. CDR3 DNA sequence: TGTGCCAGCAGCCCGGCAGGGGGCAGACGGGAGACCCAGTACTTC. Amino acid sequence: CASSPAGGRRETQYF. The variable domain in full, completed from reference TRBV5-4 and TRBJ2-5, reads ETGVTQSPTHLIKTRGQQVTLRCSSQSGHNTVSWYQQALGQGPQFIFQYYREEENGRGNFPPRFSGLQFPNYSSELNVNALELDDSALYLCASSPAGGRRETQYFGPGTRLLVL.

V gene TRBV19 combines with J gene TRBJ2-5, with D unclear. The CDR3 has 13 amino acids. V was pared by 3 bases and J by 3 bases, with 8 bases between. CDR1 LNHDA and CDR2 SQIVND come from the germline V gene (reference sequence). The CDR3 DNA reads as TGTGCCAGTAGTATGAATCTAGAAGAGACCCAGTACTTC. Its protein is CASSMNLEETQYF.

The chain employs TRBV5-4 and TRBJ2-6; TRBD1 matches at 10 bases. The length of the CDR3 is 17 residues. Germline assignment: CDR1 SGHNT and CDR2 YYREEE (reference sequence). Trimming at V came to 4 bases and at J to 0 bases, leaving 4 bases not matched to a gene. CDR3 protein: CASSRDRGGSGANVLTF. Here the CDR3 DNA reads TGTGCCAGCAGCAGGGACAGGGGAGGCTCTGGGGCCAACGTCCTGACTTTC.

V and J are TRBV7-2 and TRBJ2-3; 12 bases line up with TRBD2. Germline lookup yields CDR1 SGHTA and CDR2 FQGNSA. V shed 4 bases and J 0 bases; nucleotides not matched to a gene: 5. CDR3 length: 17 residues. DNA of the CDR3: TGTGCCAGCAGCTACGACCTAGCGGGAGGGAGCACAGATACGCAGTATTTT. Protein sequence: CASSYDLAGGSTDTQYF.

This clone appeared a single time. J is TRBJ2-2 and V is TRBV9, with 7 bases matching TRBD2. The CDR3 contains 16 residues. Trimming at V came to 4 bases and at J to 0 bases, leaving 6 bases not matched to a gene. The germline gives CDR1 SGDLS, CDR2 YYNGEE. CDR3 bases: TGTGCCAGCAGCCCCCGCGCGGGAGCGAACACCGGGGAGCTGTTTTTT. Encoded protein: CASSPRAGANTGELFF.

This clone was seen a few times. The chain combines TRBV7-9 with TRBJ2-7, with D perhaps TRBD1 (6 bases). The V gene's germline CDR1 is SEHNR and CDR2 FQNEAQ (reference sequence). V dropped 5 bases and J dropped 2 bases, with 10 bases sitting between them. CDR3 length: 13 amino acids. In DNA form, the CDR3 reads TGTGCCAGCAGCGTAGGACAGACCTACGAGCAGTACTTC. It translates to CASSVGQTYEQYF.

The chain has TRBV19 and TRBJ2-1; 8 bases line up with TRBD2. Germline V CDR1 and CDR2: LNHDA, SQIVND (reference sequence). V dropped 6 bases and J dropped 3; count of bases not matched to a gene: 10. This CDR3 contains 16 residues. Written as DNA, the CDR3 is TGTGCCAGTAGCCATCTCCAGCGGGAGCTCTACAATGAGCAGTTCTTC. Amino acid sequence: CASSHLQRELYNEQFF.

As concerns this clone: The junction departs from the called germline gene at one end, perhaps through a read error. The J gene is TRBJ1-2, the V gene TRBV7-9; 11 nucleotides align to TRBD1. Germline V CDR1 and CDR2: SEHNR, FQNEAQ (reference sequence). The CDR3 has 14 residues. The CDR3 sequence is CASSLALGQGDSGF. The CDR3 bases are TGTGCCAGCAGCTTAGCGCTGGGACAGGGGGATTCCGGGTTC.

The V call is TRBV11-2, the J call TRBJ1-1, with TRBD1 as a possible D gene (5 bases). V was cut by 2 bases and J by 8 bases, with 9 bases left in between. The CDR3 extends over 12 amino acids. Per germline, CDR1 SGHAT and CDR2 FQNNGV. The DNA for the CDR3 is TGTGCCAGCAGCTTACATCCAGGGGAAGCTTTCTTT. This encodes CASSLHPGEAFF.

The chain is built from TRBV4-3 and TRBJ1-5, with D possibly being TRBD1 (6 bases). The germline CDR1 and CDR2 sequences are LGHNA and YSLEER. The length of the CDR3 is 15 residues. Deletions cut 0 bases from V and 2 bases from J, with 8 bases between. The CDR3: CASSQDAGGNQPQHF. In nucleotides, the CDR3 is TGCGCCAGCAGCCAAGACGCAGGGGGCAATCAGCCCCAGCATTTT.

This chain joins TRBV15 and TRBJ1-5; D ambiguous. CDR1 and CDR2 (germline): LNHNV, YYDKDF (reference sequence). The CDR3 covers 14 residues. Trimming left V 0 bases short and J 5 bases short, with 8 bases between. The CDR3 bases are TGTGCCACCAGCAGAGAGGGCAGCCATCAGCCCCAGCATTTT. Protein: CATSREGSHQPQHF.

CDR3 loop: CASSPGLAETTDTQYF. CDR3 nucleotide sequence: TGTGCCAGCAGCCCGGGACTAGCGGAAACCACAGATACGCAGTATTTT. The V call is TRBV7-9, the J call TRBJ2-3; 11 bases match TRBD2. V dropped 5 bases and J dropped 2; count of bases not matched to a gene: 6. The V gene's germline CDR1 is SEHNR and CDR2 FQNEAQ (reference sequence). The CDR3 extends over 16 amino acids.

This clone turned up a few times. The chain recombines TRBV6-1 with TRBJ1-1, with 9 bases aligning to TRBD1. Germline loops: CDR1 MNHNS, CDR2 SASEGT. The CDR3 extends over 14 amino acids. V was pared by 6 bases and J by 1 base, with 3 bases of the junction left unmatched. This chain's CDR3 is CASRDRGRNTEAFF. CDR3 nucleotides: TGTGCCAGCAGGGACAGGGGTAGGAACACTGAAGCTTTCTTT.